The 16 T cell receptor beta chains in this list originate from one sample, sequenced in a study of neoadjuvant anti-PD-1 for oral cavity cancer. Generated by immunoSEQ multiplex PCR, the TCRdb table keeps only in-frame clones and is missing some. In the table there are about 24,000 clones, 26% of which are singletons. Time point described: after neoadjuvant nivolumab, at surgical resection. This specimen consisted of tumor tissue, obtained after nivolumab (anti-PD-1) treatment. These receptor sequences come from a person between 40 and 85 years old with oral cavity squamous cell carcinoma.

This clone turned up a few times. The chain employs TRBV6-4 and TRBJ2-2; either TRBD1 or TRBD2 may fit D (6 bases each). Trimming shortened V by 3 bases and J by 1 base, and 9 bases separated the two germline ends. Germline V lookup: CDR1 MRHNA, CDR2 SNTAGT. This CDR3 is 15 amino acids long. The CDR3 sequence: CASSEQGLNTGELFF. The CDR3 coding sequence is TGTGCCAGCAGTGAACAGGGACTGAACACCGGGGAGCTGTTTTTT.

The V gene is TRBV19, the J gene TRBJ2-7, with 9 bases that match TRBD2. Germline-derived CDR1 and CDR2 are LNHDA and SQIVND (reference sequence). The CDR3 contains 13 residues. V dropped 10 bases and J dropped 2; count of bases not matched to a gene: 6. The CDR3 region has the DNA TGTGCCACCCGGCTAGCGGGGACCTACGAGCAGTACTTC. It codes for CATRLAGTYEQYF.

This rearrangement joins TRBV5-4 to TRBJ2-5; 9 bases line up with TRBD1. The CDR3 loop spans 17 amino acids. Germline V gives CDR1 SGHNT, CDR2 YYREEE (reference sequence). V lost 0 bases to trimming and J lost 4 bases; unmatched junction nucleotides: 10. The CDR3 loop is CASSLDLGTGRLETQYF. Written as DNA, the CDR3 is TGTGCCAGCAGCTTGGACCTGGGGACAGGGAGGTTAGAGACCCAGTACTTC. Full variable domain (missing parts from reference TRBV5-4 and TRBJ2-5): ETGVTQSPTHLIKTRGQQVTLRCSSQSGHNTVSWYQQALGQGPQFIFQYYREEENGRGNFPPRFSGLQFPNYSSELNVNALELDDSALYLCASSLDLGTGRLETQYFGPGTRLLVL.

This clone appeared a few times. CDR3 amino acids: CASSLWTGQGTEAFF. CDR3 DNA: TGTGCCAGCAGTTTATGGACAGGCCAAGGGACTGAAGCTTTCTTT. The rearrangement joins TRBV28 to TRBJ1-1; a weak D match, TRBD1 (6 bases). The CDR3 extends over 15 amino acids. Looked up from germline, CDR1 is MDHEN and CDR2 is SYDVKM. V was shortened by 0 bases and J by 5 bases, with 13 bases between the two germline ends.

This clone was found many times. This sequence joins TRBV5-1 and TRBJ1-1; a weak D match, TRBD1 (5 bases). The germline gives CDR1 SGHRS, CDR2 YFSETQ. This CDR3 has 14 amino acids. With 3 bases removed from V and 12 bases from J, the gap between germline ends came to 21 bases. The CDR3 sequence: CASSSGSGRTATFF. CDR3 DNA sequence: TGCGCCAGCAGCTCCGGGTCGGGACGGACTGCGACTTTCTTT.

The chain has TRBV19 and TRBJ1-1; 7 bases agree with TRBD1. Germline V CDR1 and CDR2: LNHDA, SQIVND (reference sequence). J lost 5 bases, V lost 4 bases, and 7 bases had no gene match. This CDR3 spans 14 amino acids. The CDR3 region has the DNA TGTGCCAGTAGTACGCGACAGGGCTTGACTGAAGCTTTCTTT. Its protein product is CASSTRQGLTEAFF. Full variable domain (remainder filled in from reference TRBV19 and TRBJ1-1): DGGITQSPKYLFRKEGQNVTLSCEQNLNHDAMYWYRQDPGQGLRLIYYSQIVNDFQKGDIAEGYSVSREKKESFPLTVTSAQKNPTAFYLCASSTRQGLTEAFFGQGTRLTVV.

The gene calls are TRBV2 and TRBJ2-1, with D maybe TRBD2 (6 bases). V was clipped by 8 bases and J by 4 bases, with 6 bases between them. The CDR3 consists of 11 residues. The V gene's germline CDR1 is SNHLY and CDR2 FYNNEI. CDR3 protein: CASAGYNEQFF. Written as DNA, the CDR3 is TGTGCCAGCGCGGGGTACAATGAGCAGTTCTTC.

J is TRBJ2-7 and V is TRBV18, with 9 positions matching TRBD2. The CDR3 totals 20 residues. The germline V gene has CDR1 KGHSH and CDR2 LQKENI. V gave up 2 bases and J gave up 4 bases; unmatched junction bases: 21. For the CDR3, the DNA is TGTGCCAGCTCACCAGATGGCCTTGGGGCGGGGACTAGCAAGACGTACGAGCAGTACTTC. It is translated as CASSPDGLGAGTSKTYEQYF. The variable domain in full, completed from reference TRBV18 and TRBJ2-7, reads NAGVMQNPRHLVRRRGQEARLRCSPMKGHSHVYWYRQLPEEGLKFMVYLQKENIIDESGMPKERFSAEFPKEGPSILRIQQVVRGDSAAYFCASSPDGLGAGTSKTYEQYFGPGTRLTVT.

The chain links TRBV18 to TRBJ1-2; possible D gene TRBD1, 5 bases. This CDR3 spans 15 amino acids. Germline loops: CDR1 KGHSH, CDR2 LQKENI. V lost 3 bases, J lost 8 bases, and 19 bases lay in between. CDR3 sequence reads: CASSPPGSRANGYTF. The CDR3 DNA sequence: TGTGCCAGCTCACCCCCAGGAAGCAGGGCCAACGGCTACACCTTC.

This chain joins TRBV7-9 and TRBJ1-3; D perhaps matches TRBD1 (6 bases). There are 14 residues in the CDR3. CDR1 and CDR2 from the germline V gene are SEHNR and FQNEAQ (reference sequence). The V end was cut by 6 bases, the J end by 4 bases, with 13 bases between. CDR3 DNA: TGTGCCAGCAGTCCCAACAGGGACGGAAACACCATATATTTT. Translating gives CASSPNRDGNTIYF.

The chain couples TRBV27 to TRBJ1-6, with unresolved D. The CDR3 runs 13 residues. CDR1 is MNHEY, CDR2 SMNVEV, per germline (reference sequence). With 4 bases removed from V and 11 bases from J, the gap between germline ends came to 12 bases. As DNA, the CDR3 is TGTGCCAGCAGTTCTGAGGGATTCACACCCCTCCACTTT. Translating it yields CASSSEGFTPLHF.

There are a few counts of this clone. The chain employs TRBV18 and TRBJ2-5; D is unresolved. Looked up from germline, CDR1 is KGHSH and CDR2 is LQKENI. V lost 3 bases to trimming and J lost 4 bases, with 9 bases between them. The CDR3 loop spans 13 amino acids. Written as DNA, the CDR3 is TGTGCCAGCTCACCCGGCAACGGAGAGACCCAGTACTTC. It yields the protein CASSPGNGETQYF.

The J gene is TRBJ1-5, the V gene TRBV28; no clear D gene. The V end lost 2 bases, the J end lost 9 bases, and 8 bases lay between the germline ends. The V gene's germline CDR1 is MDHEN and CDR2 SYDVKM. The CDR3 spans 12 residues. The CDR3 DNA reads as TGTGCCAGCAGTTTAGGAGGGAGGCCCCAGCATTTT. Translated, it gives CASSLGGRPQHF.

The chain is built from TRBV5-1 and TRBJ2-7; 10 nucleotides agree with TRBD2. V lost 1 base, J lost 7 bases, and 8 bases stayed unmatched. The CDR3 runs 15 residues. Germline V gene data show CDR1 as SGHRS and CDR2 as YFSETQ. The CDR3 DNA reads TGCGCCAGCAGCTTGAGAGCGGGAGGGCCAGGGGAGCAGTACTTC. It encodes CASSLRAGGPGEQYF.

This sequence joins TRBV18 and TRBJ2-7, with TRBD2 as a possible D gene (7 bases). The CDR3 covers 13 residues. V was clipped by 8 bases and J by 0 bases, with 11 bases between them. Germline assignment: CDR1 KGHSH and CDR2 LQKENI. The CDR3 DNA is TGTGCCAGCACGCGGGGGCCCTCCTACGAGCAGTACTTC. Translating it yields CASTRGPSYEQYF. Drawing the rest from reference TRBV18 and TRBJ2-7, the complete variable domain is NAGVMQNPRHLVRRRGQEARLRCSPMKGHSHVYWYRQLPEEGLKFMVYLQKENIIDESGMPKERFSAEFPKEGPSILRIQQVVRGDSAAYFCASTRGPSYEQYFGPGTRLTVT.

The chain couples TRBV30 to TRBJ2-2; 9 bases fit TRBD1. The CDR3 contains 15 residues. Germline-derived CDR1 and CDR2 are GTSNPN and SVGIG (reference sequence). Trimming took 2 bases from V and 3 from J; bases not matched to a gene: 4. The CDR3 here is CAWSPRDRDTGELFF. The CDR3 DNA reads as TGTGCCTGGAGTCCCCGGGACAGGGACACCGGGGAGCTGTTTTTT.